This T cell receptor (beta chain) derives from a study of Ad26.COV2.S vaccination and SARS-CoV-2 variants. Treatment here: 15 to 20 received Ad26.COV2.S at low or high dose, single or two shots; 5 received placebo; per-sample allocation not given. Following the first vaccine or placebo injection, samples were taken on day 63. Produced via immunoSEQ multiplex PCR; TCRdb's table is partial and in-frame only. Here the sample spans more than 300,000 clones, around four fifths being singletons. The specimen comprised peripheral blood, sampled in a trial of Ad26.COV2.S vaccine versus placebo. This sequence originates from a person between 18 and 65 years old who received the Ad26.COV2.S COVID-19 vaccine or a placebo.

The DNA for the CDR3 is TGCGGAACGGGTCGGGGCACTGAAGCTTTCTTT. It codes for CGTGRGTEAFF. The chain joins TRBV29-1 to TRBJ1-1; D is uncertain. This CDR3 comprises 11 residues. The germline V gene has CDR1 SQVTM and CDR2 ANQGSEA.